Presented here are 2 T cell receptor beta chains from one specimen sequenced in a study of technical replicates of blood from a handful of donors. Produced via immunoSEQ multiplex PCR; TCRdb's table is partial and in-frame only. The sample has 50,000 to 60,000 clones; roughly 89% are singletons. The sample was PBMCs. These receptors all come from a human donor in good health. Some clones in this sample may be carry-over from other donors' samples.

The genes are TRBV7-6 and TRBJ1-4; D possibly corresponds to TRBD1 (5 bases). CDR1 is SGHVS and CDR2 is FNYEAQ in the germline V gene. Trimming stripped 6 bases from V and 6 bases from J, with 11 bases between. The CDR3 length is 13 residues. CDR3 sequence reads: CASSWGRDEKLFF. The CDR3 nucleotides are TGTGCCAGCAGTTGGGGGAGGGATGAAAAACTGTTTTTT.

V and J are TRBV7-9 and TRBJ2-3, with D tentatively TRBD1 (6 bases). The V end lost 5 bases, the J end lost 4 bases, and 16 bases lay between the germline ends. CDR3 length: 15 residues. Per the germline V gene, CDR1 is SEHNR and CDR2 is FQNEAQ (reference sequence). CDR3 amino acids: CASSIDRKPADTQYF. In nucleotides, the CDR3 is TGTGCCAGCAGCATAGACAGGAAACCCGCAGATACGCAGTATTTT. Complete variable domain (other parts from reference TRBV7-9 and TRBJ2-3): DTGVSQNPRHKITKRGQNVTFRCDPISEHNRLYWYRQTLGQGPEFLTYFQNEAQLEKSRLLSDRFSAERPKGSFSTLEIQRTEQGDSAMYLCASSIDRKPADTQYFGPGTRLTVL.